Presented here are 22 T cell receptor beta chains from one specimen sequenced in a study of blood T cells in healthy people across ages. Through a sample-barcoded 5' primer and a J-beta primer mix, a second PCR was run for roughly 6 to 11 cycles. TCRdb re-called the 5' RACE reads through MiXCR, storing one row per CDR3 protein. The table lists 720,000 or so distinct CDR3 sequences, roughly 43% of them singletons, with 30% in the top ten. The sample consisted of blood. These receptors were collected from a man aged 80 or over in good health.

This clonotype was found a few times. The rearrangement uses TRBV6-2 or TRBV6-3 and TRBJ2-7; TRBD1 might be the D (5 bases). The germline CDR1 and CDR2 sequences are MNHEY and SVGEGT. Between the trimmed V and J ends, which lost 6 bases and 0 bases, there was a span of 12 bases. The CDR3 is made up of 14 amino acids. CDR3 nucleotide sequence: TGTGCCAGCAGGCCCCAGGGAAACTCCTACGAGCAGTACTTC. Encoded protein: CASRPQGNSYEQYF.

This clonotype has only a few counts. CDR3 coding DNA: TGTGCCAGCAGTCCCTTCGACGGGAATCAGCCCCAGCATTTT. Translation: CASSPFDGNQPQHF. J is TRBJ1-5 and V is TRBV6-2 or TRBV6-3; D is undetermined. CDR3 length: 14 residues. CDR1 is MNHEY and CDR2 is SVGEGT in the germline V gene. The V end was cut by 5 bases, the J end by 4 bases, with 12 bases between.

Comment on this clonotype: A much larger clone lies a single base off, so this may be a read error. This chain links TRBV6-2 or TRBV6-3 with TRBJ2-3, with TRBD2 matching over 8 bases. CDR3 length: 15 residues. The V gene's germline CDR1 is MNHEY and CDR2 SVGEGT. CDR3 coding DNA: TGTGCCAGCAGTTTTAGCGGGGAAAGCACAGATGCGCAGTATTTT. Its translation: CASSFSGESTDAQYF.

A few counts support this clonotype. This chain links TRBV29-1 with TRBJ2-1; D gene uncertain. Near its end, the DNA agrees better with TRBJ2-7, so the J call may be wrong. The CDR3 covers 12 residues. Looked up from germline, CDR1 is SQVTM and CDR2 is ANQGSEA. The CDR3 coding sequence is TGCAGCGTGACAACCGGCTACAATGAGCAGTACTTC. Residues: CSVTTGYNEQYF.

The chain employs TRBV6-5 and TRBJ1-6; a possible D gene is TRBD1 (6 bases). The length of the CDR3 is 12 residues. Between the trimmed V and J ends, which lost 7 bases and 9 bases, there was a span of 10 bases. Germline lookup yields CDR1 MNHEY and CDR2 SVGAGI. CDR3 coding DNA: TGTGCCAGCACCACAGGGCTTTCACCCCTCCACTTT. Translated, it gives CASTTGLSPLHF.

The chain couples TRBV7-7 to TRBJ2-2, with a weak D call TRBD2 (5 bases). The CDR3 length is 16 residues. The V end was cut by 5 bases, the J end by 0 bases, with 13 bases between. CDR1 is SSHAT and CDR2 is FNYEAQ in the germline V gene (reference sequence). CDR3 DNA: TGTGCCAGCAGCAACGGACGGGAACCGAACACCGGGGAGCTGTTTTTT. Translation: CASSNGREPNTGELFF.

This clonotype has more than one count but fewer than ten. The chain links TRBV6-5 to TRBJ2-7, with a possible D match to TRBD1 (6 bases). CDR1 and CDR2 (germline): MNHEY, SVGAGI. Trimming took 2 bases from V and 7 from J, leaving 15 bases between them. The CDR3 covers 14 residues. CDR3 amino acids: CASSYEVSGTEQYF. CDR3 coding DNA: TGTGCCAGCAGTTACGAAGTCTCCGGGACAGAGCAGTACTTC.

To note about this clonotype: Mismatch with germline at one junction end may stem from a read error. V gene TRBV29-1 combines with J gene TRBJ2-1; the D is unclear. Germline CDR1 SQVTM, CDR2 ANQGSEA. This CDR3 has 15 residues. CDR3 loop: CSPARYGVSCNEQFF. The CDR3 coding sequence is TGCAGCCCAGCACGCTACGGTGTTTCCTGCAATGAGCAGTTCTTC.

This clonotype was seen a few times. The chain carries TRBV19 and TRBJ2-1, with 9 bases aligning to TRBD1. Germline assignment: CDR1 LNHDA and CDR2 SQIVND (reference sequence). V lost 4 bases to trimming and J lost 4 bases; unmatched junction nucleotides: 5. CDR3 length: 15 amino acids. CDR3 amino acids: CASSTRQGGYNEQFF. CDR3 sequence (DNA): TGTGCCAGTAGTACACGACAGGGGGGGTACAATGAGCAGTTCTTC.

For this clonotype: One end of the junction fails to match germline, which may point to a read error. The CDR3, as DNA: TGTGTCAGCAAGAAATTTCTGGAGGGGGATACGCAGTATTTT. Its protein is CVSKKFLEGDTQYF. The chain employs TRBV27 and TRBJ2-3; D might be TRBD2 (6 bases). This CDR3 has 14 amino acids. Germline CDR1 MNHEY, CDR2 SMNVEV (reference sequence).

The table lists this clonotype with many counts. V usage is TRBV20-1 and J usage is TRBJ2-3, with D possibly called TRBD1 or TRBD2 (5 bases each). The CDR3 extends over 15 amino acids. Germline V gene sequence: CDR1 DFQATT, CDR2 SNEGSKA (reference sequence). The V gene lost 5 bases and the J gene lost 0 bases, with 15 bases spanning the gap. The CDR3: CSAETGTRSTDTQYF. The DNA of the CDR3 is TGCAGTGCTGAAACCGGGACCCGTAGCACAGATACGCAGTATTTT.

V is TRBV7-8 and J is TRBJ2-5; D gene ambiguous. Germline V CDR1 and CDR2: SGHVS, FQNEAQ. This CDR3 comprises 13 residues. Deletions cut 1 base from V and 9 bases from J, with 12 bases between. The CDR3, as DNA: TGTGCCAGCAGCTTAGATCGCAATCAGCCCCAGTACTTC. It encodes CASSLDRNQPQYF.

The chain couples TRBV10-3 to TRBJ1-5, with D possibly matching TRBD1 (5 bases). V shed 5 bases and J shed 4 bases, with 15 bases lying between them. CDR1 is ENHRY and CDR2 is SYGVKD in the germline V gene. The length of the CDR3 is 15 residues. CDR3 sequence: CAISPALGDNQPQHF. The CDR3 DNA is TGTGCCATCAGTCCCGCACTAGGGGATAATCAGCCCCAGCATTTT.

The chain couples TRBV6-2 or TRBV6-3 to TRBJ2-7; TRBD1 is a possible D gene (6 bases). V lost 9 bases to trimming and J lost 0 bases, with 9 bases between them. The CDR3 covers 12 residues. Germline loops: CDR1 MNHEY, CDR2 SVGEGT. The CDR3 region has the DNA TGTGCCAGTGGGGACAACTCCTACGAGCAGTACTTC. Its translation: CASGDNSYEQYF.

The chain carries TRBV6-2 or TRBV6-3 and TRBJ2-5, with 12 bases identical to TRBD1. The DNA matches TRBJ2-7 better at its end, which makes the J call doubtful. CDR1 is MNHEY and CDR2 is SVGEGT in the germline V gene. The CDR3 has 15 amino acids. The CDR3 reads CASRKTGTGGHEQYF. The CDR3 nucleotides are TGTGCCAGCAGAAAGACCGGGACAGGGGGCCACGAGCAGTACTTC.

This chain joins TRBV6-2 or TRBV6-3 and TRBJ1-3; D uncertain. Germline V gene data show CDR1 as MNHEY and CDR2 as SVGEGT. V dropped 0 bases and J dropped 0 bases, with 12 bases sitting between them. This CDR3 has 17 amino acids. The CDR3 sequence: CASSYSMSADSGNTIYF. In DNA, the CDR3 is TGTGCCAGCAGTTACTCGATGTCAGCAGACTCTGGAAACACCATATATTTT.

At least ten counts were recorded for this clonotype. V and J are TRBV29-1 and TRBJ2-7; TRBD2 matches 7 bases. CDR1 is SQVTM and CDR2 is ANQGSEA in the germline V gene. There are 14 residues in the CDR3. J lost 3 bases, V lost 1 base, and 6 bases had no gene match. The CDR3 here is CSVEVRTRGYEQYF. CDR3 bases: TGCAGCGTTGAAGTAAGGACTAGAGGCTACGAGCAGTACTTC.

Here the CDR3 DNA reads TGCAGCTCCAAACCGGGGCTAGCGGGGAGGAATGAGCAGTACTTC. It codes for CSSKPGLAGRNEQYF. V and J are TRBV29-1 and TRBJ2-1; 9 bases line up with TRBD2. Near its end, the DNA agrees better with TRBJ2-7, so the J call may be wrong. Germline V gene data show CDR1 as SQVTM and CDR2 as ANQGSEA. This CDR3 comprises 15 residues.

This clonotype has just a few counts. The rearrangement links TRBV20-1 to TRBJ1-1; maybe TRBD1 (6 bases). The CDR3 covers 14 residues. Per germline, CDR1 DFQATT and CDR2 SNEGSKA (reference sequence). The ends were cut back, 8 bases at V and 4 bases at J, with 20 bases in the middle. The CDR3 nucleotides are TGCAGTCCGAGGGGGGCATCCCTAGTCACTGAAGCTTTCTTT. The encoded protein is CSPRGASLVTEAFF.

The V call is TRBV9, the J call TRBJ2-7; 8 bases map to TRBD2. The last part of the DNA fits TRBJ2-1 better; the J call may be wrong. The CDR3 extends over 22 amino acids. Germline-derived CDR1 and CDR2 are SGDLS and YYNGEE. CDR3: CASSAAGMFTSGDSASSYEQFF. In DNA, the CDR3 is TGTGCCAGCAGCGCAGCTGGGATGTTCACTAGCGGCGATAGCGCGAGCTCCTACGAGCAGTTCTTC.

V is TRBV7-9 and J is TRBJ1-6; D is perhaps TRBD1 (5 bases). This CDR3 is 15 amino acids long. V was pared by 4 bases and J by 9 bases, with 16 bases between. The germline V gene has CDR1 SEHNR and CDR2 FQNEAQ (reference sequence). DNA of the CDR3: TGTGCCAGCAGCTCCGACAGTTCTGAGAGTTCACCCCTCCACTTT. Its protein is CASSSDSSESSPLHF.

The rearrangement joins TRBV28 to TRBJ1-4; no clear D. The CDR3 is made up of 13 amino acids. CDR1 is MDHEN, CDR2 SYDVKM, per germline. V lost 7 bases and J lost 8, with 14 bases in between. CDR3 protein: CASKPGFREKLFF. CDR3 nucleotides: TGTGCCAGCAAACCGGGGTTTAGGGAAAAACTGTTTTTT.